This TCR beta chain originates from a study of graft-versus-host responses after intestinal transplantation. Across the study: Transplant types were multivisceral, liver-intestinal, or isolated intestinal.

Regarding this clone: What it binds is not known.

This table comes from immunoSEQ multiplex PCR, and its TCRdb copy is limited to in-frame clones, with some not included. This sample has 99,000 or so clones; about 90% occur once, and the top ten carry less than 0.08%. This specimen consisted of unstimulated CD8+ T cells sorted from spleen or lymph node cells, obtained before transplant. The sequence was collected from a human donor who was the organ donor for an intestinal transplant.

This chain's CDR3 is CASSPEGTASDTQYF. The CDR3, as DNA: TGCGCCAGCAGCCCTGAAGGGACAGCTTCAGATACGCAGTATTTT. The chain has TRBV4-1 and TRBJ2-3, with 7 nucleotides matching TRBD1. Looked up from germline, CDR1 is MGHRA and CDR2 is YSYEKL. The V gene end was trimmed by 4 bases and the J gene end by 4 bases; junction bases not matched to a gene: 8. The CDR3 extends over 15 amino acids.